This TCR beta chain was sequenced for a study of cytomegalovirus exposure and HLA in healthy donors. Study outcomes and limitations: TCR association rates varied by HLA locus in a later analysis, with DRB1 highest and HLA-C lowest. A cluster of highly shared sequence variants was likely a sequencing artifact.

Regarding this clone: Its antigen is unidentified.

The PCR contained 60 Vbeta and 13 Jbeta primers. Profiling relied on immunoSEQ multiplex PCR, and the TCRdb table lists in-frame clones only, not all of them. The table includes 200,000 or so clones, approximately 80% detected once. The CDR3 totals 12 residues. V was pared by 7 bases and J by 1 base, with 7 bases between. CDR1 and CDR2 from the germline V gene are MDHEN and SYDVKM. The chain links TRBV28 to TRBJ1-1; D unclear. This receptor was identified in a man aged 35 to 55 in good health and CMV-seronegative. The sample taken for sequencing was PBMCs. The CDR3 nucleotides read TGTGCCAGCAACCTACCGAACACTGAAGCTTTCTTT. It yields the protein CASNLPNTEAFF.